A single TCR beta chain is shown here with its context. Its antigen remains unidentified. Germline V CDR1 and CDR2: SQVTM, ANQGSEA. The V and J ends lost 5 bases and 3 bases, in that order; junction bases with no gene match: 18. The CDR3 consists of 18 residues. These data come from a study of shared clonotypes between healthy human individuals. Sequencing was performed with immunoSEQ multiplex PCR; in TCRdb, only in-frame clones are kept and a portion is missing. The profile covers around 2.1 million clones, with about 93% appearing a single time and more than 1.5% taken by the ten largest. Broader study findings: Sharing of clonotypes among donors was expected to vary with sequencing depth.

Only CD45RO-negative cells positively selected for CCR7 counted as naive CD8 cells, so terminally differentiated effector memory CD45RA+ cells were excluded. The receptor comes from a man younger than 35 in good health. Some clones in this sample may be carry-over from other donors' samples. The rearrangement uses TRBV29-1 and TRBJ2-2; 7 bases align to TRBD2. The specimen was naive CD8+ T cells from PBMCs. The CDR3 DNA sequence: TGCAGCGTTAGGGGAGGGGACCCGACCCCTTTCTACACCGGGGAGCTGTTTTTT. Amino acids: CSVRGGDPTPFYTGELFF.